The T cell receptor beta chain described here comes from a study of PD-1 blockade in classical Hodgkin lymphoma. Study findings and constraints: Baseline TCR diversity was reportedly lower in newly diagnosed patients than in healthy donors. It was reported as lower still in relapsed/refractory patients. With respect to the repertoire differences, their causes, possibly disease activity or prior therapy, remain undefined.

About this clone: Its antigen is not known.

All the patients suffered relapse after autologous stem cell transplantation, and brentuximab vedotin exposure differed. Reported best responses ranged across complete response, partial response or progressive disease. There are 16 residues in the CDR3. V was cut by 3 bases and J by 6 bases, with 20 bases left in between. From germline, CDR1 is KGHSH and CDR2 LQKENI. The data were produced by immunoSEQ multiplex PCR, yet TCRdb's version contains in-frame clones alone and is incomplete. The sample lists around 20,000 clones; 65% to 90% were seen once. The input for sequencing was peripheral blood mononuclear cells (PBMCs), taken at baseline. V is TRBV18 and J is TRBJ1-2; TRBD1 might be the D (6 bases). The TCR was taken from a human donor with classical Hodgkin lymphoma. The CDR3 DNA is TGTGCCAGCTCACCCTTTACAGGGTCAGTAGAGGATGGCTACACCTTC. Amino acid sequence: CASSPFTGSVEDGYTF. The complete variable domain, with remaining parts taken from reference TRBV18 and TRBJ1-2, reads NAGVMQNPRHLVRRRGQEARLRCSPMKGHSHVYWYRQLPEEGLKFMVYLQKENIIDESGMPKERFSAEFPKEGPSILRIQQVVRGDSAAYFCASSPFTGSVEDGYTFGSGTRLTVV.